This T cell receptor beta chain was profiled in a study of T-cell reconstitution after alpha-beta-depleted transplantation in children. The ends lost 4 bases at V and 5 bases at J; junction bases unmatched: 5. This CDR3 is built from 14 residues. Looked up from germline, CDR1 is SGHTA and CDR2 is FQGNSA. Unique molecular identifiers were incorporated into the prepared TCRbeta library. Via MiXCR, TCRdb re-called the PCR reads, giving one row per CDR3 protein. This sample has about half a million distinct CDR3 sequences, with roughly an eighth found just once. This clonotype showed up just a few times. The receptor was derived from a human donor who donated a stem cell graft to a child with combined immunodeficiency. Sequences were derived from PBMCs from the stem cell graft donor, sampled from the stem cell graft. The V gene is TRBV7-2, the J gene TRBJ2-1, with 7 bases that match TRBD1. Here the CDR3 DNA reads TGTGCCAGCAGCTCCTGGACAGGCCACAATGAGCAGTTCTTC. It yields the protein CASSSWTGHNEQFF.